Listed below are T cell receptor beta chains from one sample, sequenced in a study of CD8+ T cells in alopecia areata. The method was immunoSEQ multiplex PCR; TCRdb's version includes in-frame clones alone and lacks a portion of them. The sample consists of over 150,000 clones, about 55% of them appearing once. This sample comprised CD8+ T cells sorted from blood, obtained at week 24, from a patient treated with tofacitinib. The receptors shown here come from a human donor with alopecia areata. Each CDR3 is given with its conserved first and last residue. A D gene is named only where the DNA matches it firmly. Rows give clone size only sometimes, using once, few, many, or a class for an expanded clone.

v_call: TRBV27; j_call: TRBJ2-4; clone_size: NA; cdr3_length: 15; d_call: NA; cdr3_nt: TGTGCCAGCAGTTTGGGGGGACGAGCCAAAAACATTCAGTACTTC; cdr3_aa: CASSLGGRAKNIQYF
v_call: TRBV25-1; j_call: TRBJ1-4; clone_size: once; cdr3_length: 12; d_call: NA; cdr3_nt: TGTGCCAGCGAGGGGCGGGATGAAAAACTGTTTTTT; cdr3_aa: CASEGRDEKLFF
v_call: TRBV2; j_call: TRBJ2-5; clone_size: once; cdr3_length: 15; d_call: NA; cdr3_nt: TGTGCCAGCAGGGACGGGACCGAGACTCAAGAGACCCAGTACTTC; cdr3_aa: CASRDGTETQETQYF
v_call: TRBV27; j_call: TRBJ2-7; clone_size: NA; cdr3_length: 16; d_call: NA; cdr3_nt: TGTGCCAGCGCCCTCACCTGGGGGGACGTAAACTACGAGCAGTACTTC; cdr3_aa: CASALTWGDVNYEQYF
v_call: TRBV9; j_call: TRBJ1-2; clone_size: NA; cdr3_length: 13; d_call: NA; cdr3_nt: TGTGCCAGCAGCGGCCGACAGGACTATGGCTACACCTTC; cdr3_aa: CASSGRQDYGYTF
v_call: TRBV29-1; j_call: TRBJ1-2; clone_size: few; cdr3_length: 14; d_call: TRBD1; cdr3_nt: TGCAGCGTTGAAGATATCCAGGGGGGCTATGGCTACACCTTC; cdr3_aa: CSVEDIQGGYGYTF
v_call: TRBV4-3; j_call: TRBJ2-7; clone_size: NA; cdr3_length: 13; d_call: NA; cdr3_nt: TGCGCCAGCAGCCAAGATAATGGGGGCGAGCAGTACTTC; cdr3_aa: CASSQDNGGEQYF
v_call: TRBV2; j_call: TRBJ2-7; clone_size: NA; cdr3_length: 13; d_call: NA; cdr3_nt: TGTGCCAGCAGTGATAGGGCAGGGAACGAGCAGTACTTC; cdr3_aa: CASSDRAGNEQYF
v_call: TRBV18; j_call: TRBJ2-5; clone_size: few; cdr3_length: 11; d_call: NA; cdr3_nt: TGTGCCAGCTCACCACGGGAGACCCAGTACTTC; cdr3_aa: CASSPRETQYF
v_call: TRBV9; j_call: TRBJ2-3; clone_size: NA; cdr3_length: 15; d_call: NA; cdr3_nt: TGTGCCAGCAGCCCATCTTCTAGGCACACAGATACGCAGTATTTT; cdr3_aa: CASSPSSRHTDTQYF
v_call: TRBV5-1; j_call: TRBJ2-7; clone_size: once; cdr3_length: 14; d_call: NA; cdr3_nt: TGCGCCAGCAGCGACTCAGGGTCCTCCTACGAGCAGTACTTC; cdr3_aa: CASSDSGSSYEQYF
v_call: TRBV5-6; j_call: TRBJ1-1; clone_size: NA; cdr3_length: 12; d_call: TRBD1; cdr3_nt: TGTGCCAGCAGCTTACAGGGGCGGGGAGCTTTCTTT; cdr3_aa: CASSLQGRGAFF
v_call: TRBV11-2; j_call: TRBJ1-1; clone_size: NA; cdr3_length: 12; d_call: NA; cdr3_nt: TGTGCCAGCAGCTTAGGCGCAGTCGAAGCTTTCTTT; cdr3_aa: CASSLGAVEAFF
v_call: TRBV6-1; j_call: TRBJ1-5; clone_size: NA; cdr3_length: 16; d_call: NA; cdr3_nt: TGTGCCAGCAGTGACCAGGGAAGGGTTAGCAATCAGCCCCAGCATTTT; cdr3_aa: CASSDQGRVSNQPQHF
v_call: TRBV9; j_call: TRBJ2-1; clone_size: NA; cdr3_length: 13; d_call: TRBD2; cdr3_nt: TGTGCCAGCAGCCTCGGGACTAGCGGTGAGCAGTTCTTC; cdr3_aa: CASSLGTSGEQFF
v_call: TRBV13; j_call: TRBJ2-7; clone_size: NA; cdr3_length: 12; d_call: NA; cdr3_nt: TGTGCCAGCAGCTTAGGGGCCTACGAGCAGTACTTC; cdr3_aa: CASSLGAYEQYF
v_call: TRBV6-6; j_call: TRBJ1-4; clone_size: NA; cdr3_length: 14; d_call: NA; cdr3_nt: TGTGCCAGCAGCCCGGGACAAACTAATGAAAAACTGTTTTTT; cdr3_aa: CASSPGQTNEKLFF
v_call: TRBV7-9; j_call: TRBJ2-2; clone_size: few; cdr3_length: 13; d_call: NA; cdr3_nt: TGTGCCAGCAGCCCGGTTGGCACCGGGGAGCTGTTTTTT; cdr3_aa: CASSPVGTGELFF
v_call: TRBV29-1; j_call: TRBJ2-1; clone_size: few; cdr3_length: 14; d_call: NA; cdr3_nt: TGCAGCGCCCCGGGACTCAGCTCCTACAATGAGCAGTTCTTC; cdr3_aa: CSAPGLSSYNEQFF
v_call: TRBV5-1; j_call: TRBJ1-5; clone_size: NA; cdr3_length: 15; d_call: NA; cdr3_nt: TGCGCCAGCAGCCCCAGGCCCGGAGGGGATCAGCCCCAGCATTTT; cdr3_aa: CASSPRPGGDQPQHF
v_call: TRBV6-1; j_call: TRBJ2-3; clone_size: NA; cdr3_length: 15; d_call: TRBD1; cdr3_nt: TGTGCCAGCAGTGAGGGACAGGGGAACACAGATACGCAGTATTTT; cdr3_aa: CASSEGQGNTDTQYF
v_call: TRBV4-1; j_call: TRBJ1-1; clone_size: NA; cdr3_length: 12; d_call: NA; cdr3_nt: TGCGCCAGCAGCCAGTTGGTGGGCGAAGCTTTCTTT; cdr3_aa: CASSQLVGEAFF
v_call: TRBV7-9; j_call: TRBJ1-1; clone_size: NA; cdr3_length: 17; d_call: TRBD1; cdr3_nt: TGTGCCAGCAGCCGAGGGGACAGGGAGGTCCCGAACACTGAAGCTTTCTTT; cdr3_aa: CASSRGDREVPNTEAFF
v_call: TRBV19; j_call: TRBJ2-7; clone_size: few; cdr3_length: 13; d_call: NA; cdr3_nt: TGTGCCAGTAGTATTGGACAGCCCTACGAGCAGTACTTC; cdr3_aa: CASSIGQPYEQYF
v_call: TRBV27; j_call: TRBJ2-1; clone_size: few; cdr3_length: 16; d_call: TRBD1; cdr3_nt: TGTGCCAGCAGTTTAGGTCAGGGACAGGACCCATATGAGCAGTTCTTC; cdr3_aa: CASSLGQGQDPYEQFF
v_call: TRBV9; j_call: TRBJ1-2; clone_size: NA; cdr3_length: 10; d_call: NA; cdr3_nt: TGTGCCAGCGGCTCGTATGGCTACACCTTC; cdr3_aa: CASGSYGYTF
v_call: TRBV30; j_call: TRBJ1-1; clone_size: NA; cdr3_length: 10; d_call: NA; cdr3_nt: TGTGCCTGGAGTTCGGGCGAAGCTTTCTTT; cdr3_aa: CAWSSGEAFF
v_call: TRBV11-2; j_call: TRBJ1-1; clone_size: NA; cdr3_length: 13; d_call: NA; cdr3_nt: TGTGCCAGCAGCCCGCGGACCGACACTGAAGCTTTCTTT; cdr3_aa: CASSPRTDTEAFF
v_call: TRBV5-1; j_call: TRBJ1-2; clone_size: NA; cdr3_length: 14; d_call: TRBD1; cdr3_nt: TGCGCCAGCAGCTTGGGGACAGGGGACTATGGCTACACCTTC; cdr3_aa: CASSLGTGDYGYTF
v_call: TRBV27; j_call: TRBJ2-1; clone_size: once; cdr3_length: 14; d_call: NA; cdr3_nt: TGTGCCAGCAGTTTATCGACAGGTAACAATGAGCAGTTCTTC; cdr3_aa: CASSLSTGNNEQFF
v_call: TRBV6-6; j_call: TRBJ2-7; clone_size: few; cdr3_length: 11; d_call: NA; cdr3_nt: TGTGCCAGCAGTTACGCCTACGAGCAGTACTTC; cdr3_aa: CASSYAYEQYF
v_call: TRBV29-1; j_call: TRBJ2-3; clone_size: few; cdr3_length: 15; d_call: TRBD2; cdr3_nt: TGCAGCGTTGAATTTGAGCGGGGGCCTACAGATACGCAGTATTTT; cdr3_aa: CSVEFERGPTDTQYF
v_call: TRBV11-2; j_call: TRBJ2-3; clone_size: NA; cdr3_length: 15; d_call: TRBD2; cdr3_nt: TGTGCCAGCAGCCCCACAGCGGGGGGGGCGGGGACGCAGTATTTT; cdr3_aa: CASSPTAGGAGTQYF
v_call: TRBV7-9; j_call: TRBJ1-1; clone_size: NA; cdr3_length: 15; d_call: NA; cdr3_nt: TGTGCCAGCAGCCCGTCGGGACGGATGAACACTGAAGCTTTCTTT; cdr3_aa: CASSPSGRMNTEAFF
v_call: TRBV7-6; j_call: TRBJ2-1; clone_size: few; cdr3_length: 16; d_call: NA; cdr3_nt: TGTGCCAGCAGCTTAGTCAGGCAAAGCTCCTACAATGAGCAGTTCTTC; cdr3_aa: CASSLVRQSSYNEQFF
v_call: TRBV12-5; j_call: TRBJ1-1; clone_size: NA; cdr3_length: 11; d_call: NA; cdr3_nt: TGTGCTAGTGGGGCCGCCACTGAAGCTTTCTTT; cdr3_aa: CASGAATEAFF
v_call: TRBV19; j_call: TRBJ2-1; clone_size: few; cdr3_length: 15; d_call: TRBD2; cdr3_nt: TGTGCCAGTAAGTCCCTGCGGGGGGGCTACAATGAGCAGTTCTTC; cdr3_aa: CASKSLRGGYNEQFF
v_call: TRBV19; j_call: TRBJ1-2; clone_size: few; cdr3_length: 11; d_call: NA; cdr3_nt: TGTGCCTCTGTCTCAGGGTTGGGCTACACCTTC; cdr3_aa: CASVSGLGYTF
v_call: TRBV27; j_call: TRBJ2-1; clone_size: NA; cdr3_length: 15; d_call: TRBD2; cdr3_nt: TGTGCCAGCAGTTACGGGACTAGCGGGGGCAATGAGCAGTTCTTC; cdr3_aa: CASSYGTSGGNEQFF
v_call: TRBV4-3; j_call: TRBJ2-1; clone_size: NA; cdr3_length: 16; d_call: TRBD1; cdr3_nt: TGCGCCAGCAGCCAAGATGGACAGGGGAGTAAGGATGAGCAGTTCTTC; cdr3_aa: CASSQDGQGSKDEQFF
v_call: TRBV29-1; j_call: TRBJ2-5; clone_size: NA; cdr3_length: 14; d_call: NA; cdr3_nt: TGCAGCGTTGCTGGAGATGGATACGTAGAGACCCAGTACTTC; cdr3_aa: CSVAGDGYVETQYF
v_call: TRBV2; j_call: TRBJ2-3; clone_size: NA; cdr3_length: 12; d_call: NA; cdr3_nt: TGTGCCAGCACTGGGGCGGTTTATACGCAGTATTTT; cdr3_aa: CASTGAVYTQYF
v_call: TRBV29-1; j_call: TRBJ1-2; clone_size: few; cdr3_length: 12; d_call: NA; cdr3_nt: TGCAGCGTTGATACGAACAGCTATGGCTACACCTTC; cdr3_aa: CSVDTNSYGYTF
v_call: TRBV11-2; j_call: TRBJ1-1; clone_size: NA; cdr3_length: 14; d_call: NA; cdr3_nt: TGTGCCAGCAGCTTAGTTGCCAGGGGTCCTGAAGCTTTCTTT; cdr3_aa: CASSLVARGPEAFF
v_call: TRBV2; j_call: TRBJ2-7; clone_size: NA; cdr3_length: 14; d_call: NA; cdr3_nt: TGTGCCAGCAGTGTAGGAGGCTCGGCCTACGAGCAGTACTTC; cdr3_aa: CASSVGGSAYEQYF
v_call: TRBV2; j_call: TRBJ1-5; clone_size: NA; cdr3_length: 17; d_call: NA; cdr3_nt: TGTGCCAGCACCCCGGGGTCCTGGGGGGCGCTTGATCAGCCCCAGCATTTT; cdr3_aa: CASTPGSWGALDQPQHF